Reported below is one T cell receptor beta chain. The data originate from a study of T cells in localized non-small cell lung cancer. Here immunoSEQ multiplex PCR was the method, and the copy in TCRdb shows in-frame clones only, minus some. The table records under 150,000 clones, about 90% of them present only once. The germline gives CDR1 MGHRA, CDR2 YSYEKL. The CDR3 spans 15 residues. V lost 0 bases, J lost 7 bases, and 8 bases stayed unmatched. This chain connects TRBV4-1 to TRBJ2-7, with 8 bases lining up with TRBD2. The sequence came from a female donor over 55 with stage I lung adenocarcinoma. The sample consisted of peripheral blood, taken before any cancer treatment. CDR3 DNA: TGCGCCAGCAGCCAAGATAGGACCACGGGGGGGGAGCAGTACTTC. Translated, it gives CASSQDRTTGGEQYF.